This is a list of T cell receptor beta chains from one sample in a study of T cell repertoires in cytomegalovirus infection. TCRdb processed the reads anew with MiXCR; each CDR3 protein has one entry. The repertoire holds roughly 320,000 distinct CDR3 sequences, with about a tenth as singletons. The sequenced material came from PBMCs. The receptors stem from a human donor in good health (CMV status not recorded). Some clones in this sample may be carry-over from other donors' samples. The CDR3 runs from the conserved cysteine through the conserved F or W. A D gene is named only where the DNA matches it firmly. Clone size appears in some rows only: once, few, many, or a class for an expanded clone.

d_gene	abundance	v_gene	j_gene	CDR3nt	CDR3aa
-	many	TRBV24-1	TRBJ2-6	TGTGCCACCAGTGAAGTCTTTCGGGACAACCCCTCCTTGGATGGGGCCAACGTCCTGACTTTC	CATSEVFRDNPSLDGANVLTF
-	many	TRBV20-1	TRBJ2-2	TGCAGTGCTAGAGATCCTGGGGCTAGGGGCACCGGGGAGCTGTTTTTT	CSARDPGARGTGELFF
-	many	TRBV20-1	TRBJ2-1	TGCAGTGCTAGAGGGGGGACAACGCGGTACAATGAGCAGTTCTTC	CSARGGTTRYNEQFF
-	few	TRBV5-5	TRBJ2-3	TGTGCCAGCAGCCCCTATTGGGGAAGCACAGATACGCAGTATTTT	CASSPYWGSTDTQYF
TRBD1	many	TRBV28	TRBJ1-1	TGTGCCAGCAGTCCCGGGGACAGGAACACTGAAGCTTTCTTT	CASSPGDRNTEAFF
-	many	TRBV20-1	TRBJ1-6	TGCAGTGCTCCGAACAGGGAGGGTGATTCACCCCTCCACTTT	CSAPNREGDSPLHF
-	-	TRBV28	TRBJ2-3	TGTGCCAGCAGTTTCCAGGGTCTTAGCACAGATACGCAGTATTTT	CASSFQGLSTDTQYF
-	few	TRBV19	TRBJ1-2	TGTGCCAGTAGTATAGATACCGGTACCTATGGCTACACCTTC	CASSIDTGTYGYTF
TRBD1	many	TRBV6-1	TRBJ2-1	TGTGCCAGCAGTTCCGTCTGGACAGGGAAGAACAATGAGCAGTTCTTC	CASSSVWTGKNNEQFF
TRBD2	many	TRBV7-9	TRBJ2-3	TGTGCCAGCAGCTTAGGGTCTAGCGGGGGCACAGATACGCAGTATTTT	CASSLGSSGGTDTQYF
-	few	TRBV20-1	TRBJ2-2	TGCAGTGCTTTAGCGGAGAGCGCGAACACCGGGGAGCTGTTTTTT	CSALAESANTGELFF
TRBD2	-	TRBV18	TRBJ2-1	TGTGCCAGCTCACCCGGACCCAGGGAGGGGTACAATGAGCAGTTCTTC	CASSPGPREGYNEQFF
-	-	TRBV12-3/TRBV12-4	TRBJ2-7	TGTGCCAGCAGTTTAGCGCCGGACAGCTACGAGCAGTACTTC	CASSLAPDSYEQYF
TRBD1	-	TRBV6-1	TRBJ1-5	TGTGCCAGCGGACAGGGGGTCAATCAGCCCCAGCATTTT	CASGQGVNQPQHF
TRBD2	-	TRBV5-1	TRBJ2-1	TGCGCCAGCAGCTTGAGGCGGGGGGCCTCCTACAATGAGCAGTTCTTC	CASSLRRGASYNEQFF
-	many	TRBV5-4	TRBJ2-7	TGTGCCAGCAGCTTCGTCTCCGGGACGCTCGAGCAGTACTTC	CASSFVSGTLEQYF
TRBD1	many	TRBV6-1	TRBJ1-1	TGTGCCAGCACCGGTAGGGGACAGGGGAACACTGAAGCTTTCTTT	CASTGRGQGNTEAFF
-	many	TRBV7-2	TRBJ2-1	TGTGCCAGCAGCGGGATTTCGAGCTCCTACAATGAGCAGTTCTTC	CASSGISSSYNEQFF
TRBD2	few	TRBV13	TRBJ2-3	TGTGCCAGCAGCGCGGGACTAGCATCAGATACGCAGTATTTT	CASSAGLASDTQYF
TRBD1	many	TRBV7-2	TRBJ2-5	TGTGCCAGCAGCTTTGCCCCCGGGACAGGGGTTGAGACCCAGTACTTC	CASSFAPGTGVETQYF
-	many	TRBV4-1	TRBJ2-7	TGCGCCAGCAGCCAAAACTACGAGCAGTACTTC	CASSQNYEQYF
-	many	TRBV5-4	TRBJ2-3	TGTGCCAGCACATCCCAGGGTATCACAGATACGCAGTATTTT	CASTSQGITDTQYF
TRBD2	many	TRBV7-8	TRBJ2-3	TGTGCCAGCATCGAGACTAGCGGGGGAGTTACGCAGTATTTT	CASIETSGGVTQYF
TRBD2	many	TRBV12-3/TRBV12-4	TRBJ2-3	TGTGCCAGCGTTCCGGGACTAGCGGCAGATACGCAGTATTTT	CASVPGLAADTQYF
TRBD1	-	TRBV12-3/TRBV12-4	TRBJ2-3	TGTGCCAGCAGTTTGAGGGGGACAGATACGCGGTATTTT	CASSLRGTDTRYF
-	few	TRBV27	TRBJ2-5	TGTGCCAGCAGTTTCGGGGGAGTTGAAGAGACCCAGTACTTC	CASSFGGVEETQYF
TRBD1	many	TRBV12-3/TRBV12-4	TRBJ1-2	TGTGCCAGCAGGGGAGGGACAGTCGGCGGCTACACCTTC	CASRGGTVGGYTF
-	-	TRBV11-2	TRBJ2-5	TGTGCCAGCAGACCCCCCGGCGGGACGGGTGAGACCCAGTACTTC	CASRPPGGTGETQYF
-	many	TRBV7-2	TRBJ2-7	TGTGCCAGCAGCTTAGTTGACGGGGTCTACGAGCAGTACTTC	CASSLVDGVYEQYF
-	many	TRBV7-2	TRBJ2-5	TGTGCCAGCAGCTTAGAGGGGTACAGTCGTGTAGGCCAAGAGACCCAGTACTTC	CASSLEGYSRVGQETQYF
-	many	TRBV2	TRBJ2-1	TGTGCCAGCAGTGAAGCGGGGGGGCTCCCCAATGAGCAGTTCTTC	CASSEAGGLPNEQFF
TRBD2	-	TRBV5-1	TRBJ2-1	TGCGCCAGCAGCCCTGGGGTAGCGGGGTACAATGAGCAGTTCTTC	CASSPGVAGYNEQFF
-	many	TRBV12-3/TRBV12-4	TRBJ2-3	TGTGCCAGCAGTTTCGAACAAAAAAAGTATTTT	CASSFEQKKYF
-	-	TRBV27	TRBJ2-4	TGTGCCAGCAGTTTACGTGGGTTGGACAAAAACATTCAGTACTTC	CASSLRGLDKNIQYF
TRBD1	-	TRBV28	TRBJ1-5	TGTGCCAGCCAGACCCAGGGGGCGAGACAGCCCCAGCATTTT	CASQTQGARQPQHF
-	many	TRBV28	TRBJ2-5	TGTGCCAGCATTCAGGGTGGGGCGGAGACCCAGTACTTC	CASIQGGAETQYF
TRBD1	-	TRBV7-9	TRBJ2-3	TGTGCCAGCAGCTTAGGTAAAGGGGACAGGGCGACAGATACGCAGTATTTT	CASSLGKGDRATDTQYF
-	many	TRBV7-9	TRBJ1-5	TGTGCCAGCAGCTGGGGCTGGGAGCAGCCCCAGCATTTT	CASSWGWEQPQHF
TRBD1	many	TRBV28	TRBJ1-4	TGTGCCAGCAGATCCGGGACAGGGGGGGAAAAACTGTTTTTT	CASRSGTGGEKLFF
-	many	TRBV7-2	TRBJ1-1	TGTGCCAGCAGCTTAGAATTCAGGGGAATAAAGCGAGGGGGCACTGAAGCTTTCTTT	CASSLEFRGIKRGGTEAFF
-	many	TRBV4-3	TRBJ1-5	TGCGCCAGCAGCCAAGATCTCGGTCCACTGGGCCTCAATCAGCCCCAGCATTTT	CASSQDLGPLGLNQPQHF
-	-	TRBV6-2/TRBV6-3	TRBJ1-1	TGTGCCGCCTCAAGGGGATATGGCACTGAAGCTTTCTTT	CAASRGYGTEAFF